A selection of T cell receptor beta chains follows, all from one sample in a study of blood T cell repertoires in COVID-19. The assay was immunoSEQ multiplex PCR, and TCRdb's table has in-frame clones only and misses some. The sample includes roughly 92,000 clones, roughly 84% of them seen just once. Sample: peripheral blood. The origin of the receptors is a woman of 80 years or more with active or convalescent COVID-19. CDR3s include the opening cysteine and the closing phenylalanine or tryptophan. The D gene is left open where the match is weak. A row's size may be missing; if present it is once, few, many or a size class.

CATSDSPRQGSDTQYF TGTGCCACCAGTGATTCCCCGCGACAGGGTTCAGATACGCAGTATTTT TRBD1 TRBJ2-3 TRBV24-1 once
CASSAQTLGDTQYF TGTGCCAGCAGCGCACAGACCCTCGGAGATACGCAGTATTTT - TRBJ2-3 TRBV3-1/TRBV3-2 -
CASSLGPRDGGELFF TGTGCCAGCAGCTTGGGCCCCAGGGATGGCGGGGAGCTGTTTTTT - TRBJ2-2 TRBV5-6 -
CASSIDLQGGYEQYF TGTGCCAGTAGTATAGATCTACAGGGAGGGTACGAGCAGTACTTC - TRBJ2-7 TRBV19 -
CSVEKHWSSYNEQFF TGCAGCGTTGAAAAACATTGGAGCTCCTACAATGAGCAGTTCTTC - TRBJ2-1 TRBV29-1 once
CASSPLTVNTEAFF TGCGCCAGCAGCCCCCTGACAGTGAACACTGAAGCTTTCTTT - TRBJ1-1 TRBV5-1 -
CASSLMQGSGETQYF TGCGCCAGCAGCTTGATGCAGGGGTCGGGTGAGACCCAGTACTTC - TRBJ2-5 TRBV5-1 -
CASSPQDSYGYTF TGTGCCAGCAGTCCCCAGGACAGCTATGGCTACACCTTC - TRBJ1-2 TRBV6-5 -
CASSFLTGANTEAFF TGTGCCAGCAGCTTTCTGACAGGAGCGAACACTGAAGCTTTCTTT - TRBJ1-1 TRBV7-9 -
CSVVALAGGRETQYF TGCAGCGTTGTGGCACTAGCGGGGGGCCGGGAGACCCAGTACTTC TRBD2 TRBJ2-5 TRBV29-1 -